Here is one T cell receptor (beta chain) with its context. CDR3 length: 15 residues. Germline CDR1 is SEHNR and CDR2 is FQNEAQ (reference sequence). Trimming cost V 5 bases and J 3 bases, with 13 bases left between them. Only in-frame clones appear in the TCRdb table, and some are missing; sequencing was by immunoSEQ multiplex PCR. The table has about 600,000 clones, about 95% seen once. This entry is derived from a study of shared clonotypes between healthy human individuals. Study-level information: For every donor, three CD4 naive, three CD4 memory, two CD8 naive and one CD8 memory plates were used.

The naive CD8 population came from CD45RO-negative cells selected for CCR7, without terminally differentiated effector memory CD45RA+ cells. Sequenced sample: naive CD8+ T cells sorted from blood. V is TRBV7-9 and J is TRBJ2-2; D gene ambiguous. The source is a woman aged 25 to 45 in good health. CDR3 nucleotides: TGTGCCAGCAGCACCGAAGACACCTACACCGGGGAGCTGTTTTTT. Its translation: CASSTEDTYTGELFF. The full variable domain, completed using reference TRBV7-9 and TRBJ2-2, is DTGVSQNPRHKITKRGQNVTFRCDPISEHNRLYWYRQTLGQGPEFLTYFQNEAQLEKSRLLSDRFSAERPKGSFSTLEIQRTEQGDSAMYLCASSTEDTYTGELFFGEGSRLTVL.